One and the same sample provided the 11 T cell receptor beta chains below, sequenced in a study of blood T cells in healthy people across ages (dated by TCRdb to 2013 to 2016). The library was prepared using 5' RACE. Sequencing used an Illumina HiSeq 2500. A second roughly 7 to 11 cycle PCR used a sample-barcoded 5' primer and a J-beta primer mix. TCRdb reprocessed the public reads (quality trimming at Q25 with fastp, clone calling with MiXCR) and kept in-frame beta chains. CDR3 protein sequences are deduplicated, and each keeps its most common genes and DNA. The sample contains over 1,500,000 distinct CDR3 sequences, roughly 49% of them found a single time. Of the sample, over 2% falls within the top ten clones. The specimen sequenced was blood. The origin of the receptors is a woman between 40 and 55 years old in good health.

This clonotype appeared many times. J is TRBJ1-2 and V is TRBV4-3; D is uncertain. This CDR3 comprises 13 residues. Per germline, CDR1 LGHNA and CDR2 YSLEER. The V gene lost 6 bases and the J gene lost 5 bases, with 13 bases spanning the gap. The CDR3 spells CASSHVGVYGYTF. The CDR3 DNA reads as TGCGCCAGCAGTCACGTCGGGGTATATGGCTACACCTTC.

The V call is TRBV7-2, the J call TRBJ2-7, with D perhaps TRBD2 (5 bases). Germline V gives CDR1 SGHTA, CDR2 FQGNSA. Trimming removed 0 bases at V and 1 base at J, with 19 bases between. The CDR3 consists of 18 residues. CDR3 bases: TGTGCCAGCAGCTTAGCGCGTGACACGGGATTCATATCCTACGAGCAGTACTTC. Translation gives CASSLARDTGFISYEQYF.

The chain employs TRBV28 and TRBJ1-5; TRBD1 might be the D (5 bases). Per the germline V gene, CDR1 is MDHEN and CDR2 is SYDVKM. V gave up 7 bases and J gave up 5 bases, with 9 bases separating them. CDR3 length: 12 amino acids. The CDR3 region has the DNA TGTGCCAGCACCCCCAGGGATCAGCCCCAGCATTTT. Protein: CASTPRDQPQHF.

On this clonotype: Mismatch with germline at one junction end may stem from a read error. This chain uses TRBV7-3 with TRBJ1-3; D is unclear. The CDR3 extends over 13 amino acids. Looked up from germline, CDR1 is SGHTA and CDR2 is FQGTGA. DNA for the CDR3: TGTGCCAGCAGCTCAGACACTGGGAACACCATATATTTT. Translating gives CASSSDTGNTIYF.

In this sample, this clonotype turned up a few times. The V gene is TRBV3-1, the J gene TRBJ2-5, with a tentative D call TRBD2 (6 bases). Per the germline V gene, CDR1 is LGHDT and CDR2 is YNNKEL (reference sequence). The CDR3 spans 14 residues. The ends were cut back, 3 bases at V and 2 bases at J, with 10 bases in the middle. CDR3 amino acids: CASSHRRGQETQYF. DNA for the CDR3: TGTGCCAGCAGCCACCGGAGGGGACAAGAGACCCAGTACTTC.

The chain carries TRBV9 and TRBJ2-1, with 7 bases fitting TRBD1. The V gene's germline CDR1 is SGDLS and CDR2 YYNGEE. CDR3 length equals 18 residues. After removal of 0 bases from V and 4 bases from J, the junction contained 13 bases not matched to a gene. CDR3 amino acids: CASSVGITGDLSYNEQFF. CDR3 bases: TGTGCCAGCAGCGTAGGTATCACAGGGGACCTCTCTTACAATGAGCAGTTCTTC.

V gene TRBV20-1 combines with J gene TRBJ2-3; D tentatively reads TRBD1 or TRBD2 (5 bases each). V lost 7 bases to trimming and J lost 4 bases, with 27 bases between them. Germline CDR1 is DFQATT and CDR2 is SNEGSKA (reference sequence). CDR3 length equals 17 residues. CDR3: CSESGTDTPPTADTQYF. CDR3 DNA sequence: TGCAGTGAGTCCGGGACCGACACCCCCCCCACAGCAGATACGCAGTATTTT.

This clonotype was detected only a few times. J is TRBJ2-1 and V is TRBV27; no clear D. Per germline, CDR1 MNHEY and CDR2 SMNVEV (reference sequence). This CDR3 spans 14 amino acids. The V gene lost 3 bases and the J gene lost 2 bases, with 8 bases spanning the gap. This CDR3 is CASSFGSTYNEQFF. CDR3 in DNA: TGTGCCAGCAGTTTCGGGTCAACCTACAATGAGCAGTTCTTC.

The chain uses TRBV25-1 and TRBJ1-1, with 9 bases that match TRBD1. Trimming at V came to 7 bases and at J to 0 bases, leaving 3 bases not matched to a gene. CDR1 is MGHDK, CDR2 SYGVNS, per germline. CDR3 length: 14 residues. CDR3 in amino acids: CASKGQGMNTEAFF. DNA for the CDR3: TGTGCCAGCAAAGGACAGGGGATGAACACTGAAGCTTTCTTT.

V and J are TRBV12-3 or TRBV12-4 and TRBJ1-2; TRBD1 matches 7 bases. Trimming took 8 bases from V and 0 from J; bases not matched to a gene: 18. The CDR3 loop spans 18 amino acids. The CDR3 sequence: CASYLGVLGDSSNYGYTF. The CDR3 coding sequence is TGTGCCAGCTATTTAGGTGTATTAGGGGACAGCTCTAACTATGGCTACACCTTC.

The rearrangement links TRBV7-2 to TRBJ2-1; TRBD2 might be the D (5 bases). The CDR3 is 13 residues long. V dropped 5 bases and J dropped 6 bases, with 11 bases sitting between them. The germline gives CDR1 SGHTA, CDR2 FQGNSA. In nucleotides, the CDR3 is TGTGCCAGCAGCGTAGTAGGGAGCAATGAGCAGTTCTTC. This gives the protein CASSVVGSNEQFF.